This T cell receptor beta chain was identified during a study of blood T cell repertoires in COVID-19. Overall study context: Sample material is recorded as cDNA or gDNA derived from T cells, B-cell-depleted T cells, or PBMCs.

Germline CDR1 SGDLS, CDR2 YYNGEE. The CDR3 contains 15 residues. Between the trimmed V and J ends, which lost 3 bases and 4 bases, there was a span of 17 bases. Source study methods: Cell counts per sample came from amplifying reference gene primers. Assay: immunoSEQ multiplex PCR; the TCRdb copy retains only in-frame clones and omits some. The DNA was the basis for D and trimming; V, J and clone size are from that table. The table shows roughly 120,000 clones, with 65% to 85% occurring only once. The V call is TRBV9, the J call TRBJ2-7; possibly TRBD1 for D (6 bases). The specimen was peripheral blood. The clonotype originates from a man in his fifties or sixties with acute or convalescent COVID-19. In DNA form, the CDR3 reads TGTGCCAGCAGCGCCGACCAGGGGCTAGGGTACGAGCAGTACTTC. It specifies CASSADQGLGYEQYF.